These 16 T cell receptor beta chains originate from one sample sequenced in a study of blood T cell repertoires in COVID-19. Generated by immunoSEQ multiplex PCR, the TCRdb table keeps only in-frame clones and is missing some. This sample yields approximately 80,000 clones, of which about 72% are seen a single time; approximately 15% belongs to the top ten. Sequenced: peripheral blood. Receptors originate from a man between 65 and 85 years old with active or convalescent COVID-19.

The CDR3 protein is CASRQMNTEAFF. The CDR3 region has the DNA TGCGCCAGCAGACAGATGAACACTGAAGCTTTCTTT. The chain has TRBV5-1 and TRBJ1-1, with unresolved D. This CDR3 is built from 12 residues. Germline-derived CDR1 and CDR2 are SGHRS and YFSETQ. The V end lost 5 bases, the J end lost 0 bases, and 5 bases lay between the germline ends. Using reference TRBV5-1 and TRBJ1-1 for the parts outside the CDR3, the full variable domain is KAGVTQTPRYLIKTRGQQVTLSCSPISGHRSVSWYQQTPGQGLQFLFEYFSETQRNKGNFPGRFSGRQFSNSRSEMNVSTLELGDSALYLCASRQMNTEAFFGQGTRLTVV.

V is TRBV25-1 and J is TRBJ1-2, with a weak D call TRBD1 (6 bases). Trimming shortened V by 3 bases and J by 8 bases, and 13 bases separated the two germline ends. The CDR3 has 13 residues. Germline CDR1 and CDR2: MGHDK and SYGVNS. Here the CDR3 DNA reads TGTGCCAGCAGTGAGGTACAGGGAAGCGGCTACACCTTC. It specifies CASSEVQGSGYTF.

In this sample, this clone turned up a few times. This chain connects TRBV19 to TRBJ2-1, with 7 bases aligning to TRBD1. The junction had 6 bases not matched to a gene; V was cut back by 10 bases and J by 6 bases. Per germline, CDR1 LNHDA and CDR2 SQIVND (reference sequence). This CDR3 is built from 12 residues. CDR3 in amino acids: CATDRAPNEQFF. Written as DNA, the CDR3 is TGTGCCACCGACAGGGCACCCAATGAGCAGTTCTTC.

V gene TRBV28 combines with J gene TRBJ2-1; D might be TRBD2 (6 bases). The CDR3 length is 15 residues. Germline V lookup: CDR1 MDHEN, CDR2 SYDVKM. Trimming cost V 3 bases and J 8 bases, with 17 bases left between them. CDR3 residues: CASSLRGARAHEQFF. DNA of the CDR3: TGTGCCAGCAGTTTGCGGGGAGCCCGGGCGCATGAGCAGTTCTTC.

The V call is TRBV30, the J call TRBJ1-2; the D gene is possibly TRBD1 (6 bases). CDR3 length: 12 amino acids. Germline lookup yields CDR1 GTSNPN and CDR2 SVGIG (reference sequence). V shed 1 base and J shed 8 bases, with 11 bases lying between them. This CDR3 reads CAWSASTGGYTF. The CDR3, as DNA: TGTGCCTGGAGTGCTAGTACAGGGGGCTACACCTTC.

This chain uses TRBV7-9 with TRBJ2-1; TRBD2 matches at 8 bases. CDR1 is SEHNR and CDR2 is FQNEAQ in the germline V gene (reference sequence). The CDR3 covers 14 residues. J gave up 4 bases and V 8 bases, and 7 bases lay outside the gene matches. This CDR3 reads CASSDTSGYNEQFF. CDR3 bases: TGTGCCAGCTCAGACACTAGCGGATACAATGAGCAGTTCTTC.

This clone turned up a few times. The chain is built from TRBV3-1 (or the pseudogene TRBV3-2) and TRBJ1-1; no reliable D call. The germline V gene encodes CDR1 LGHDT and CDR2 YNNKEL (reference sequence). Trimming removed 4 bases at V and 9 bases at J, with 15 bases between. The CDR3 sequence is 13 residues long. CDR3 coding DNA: TGTGCCAGCAGCCCCATTCAGGATCGGCAAGCTTTCTTT. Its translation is CASSPIQDRQAFF.

The CDR3 DNA follows: TGTGCCAGCAGTCCCCAAGAGCTTCAGCCCCAGCATTTT. Residues: CASSPQELQPQHF. The chain employs TRBV12-3 or TRBV12-4 and TRBJ1-5; D not resolved. There are 13 residues in the CDR3. Trimming cost V 5 bases and J 6 bases, with 11 bases left between them.

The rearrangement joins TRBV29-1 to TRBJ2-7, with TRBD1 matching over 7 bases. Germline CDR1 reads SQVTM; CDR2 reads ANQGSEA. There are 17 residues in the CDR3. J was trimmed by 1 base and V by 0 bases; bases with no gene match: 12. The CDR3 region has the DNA TGCAGCGTTGAAGATCGCGACCGGGACAGCGCATCCTACGAGCAGTACTTC. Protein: CSVEDRDRDSASYEQYF.

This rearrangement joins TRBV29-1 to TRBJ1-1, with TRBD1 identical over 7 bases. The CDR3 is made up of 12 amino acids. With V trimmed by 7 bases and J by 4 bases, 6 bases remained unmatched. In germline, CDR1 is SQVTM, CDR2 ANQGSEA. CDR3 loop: CSAQGRITEAFF. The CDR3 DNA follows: TGCAGCGCACAGGGGAGGATCACTGAAGCTTTCTTT.

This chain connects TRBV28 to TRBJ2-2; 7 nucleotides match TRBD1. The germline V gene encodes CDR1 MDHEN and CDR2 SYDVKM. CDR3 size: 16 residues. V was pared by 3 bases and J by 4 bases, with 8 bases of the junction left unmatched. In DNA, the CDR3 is TGTGCCAGCAGTTTGTTTCCGGGACAGACCACCGGGGAGCTGTTTTTT. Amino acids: CASSLFPGQTTGELFF.

The CDR3 DNA is TGTGCCTGGAGGGCCCGAGGACAGGGACCCCATGGCTACACCTTC. Protein product: CAWRARGQGPHGYTF. The chain joins TRBV30 to TRBJ1-2; TRBD1 aligns across 8 bases. The J segment lost 6 bases and the V segment lost 3 bases, leaving 12 bases of the junction unmatched. CDR1 GTSNPN and CDR2 SVGIG come from the germline V gene (reference sequence). CDR3 length equals 15 residues.

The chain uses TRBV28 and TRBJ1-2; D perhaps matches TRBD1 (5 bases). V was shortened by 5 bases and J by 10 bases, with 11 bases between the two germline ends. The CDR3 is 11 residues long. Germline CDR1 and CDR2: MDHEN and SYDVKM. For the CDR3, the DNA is TGTGCCAGCAGTCAGGAGGGGATCTACACCTTC. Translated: CASSQEGIYTF.

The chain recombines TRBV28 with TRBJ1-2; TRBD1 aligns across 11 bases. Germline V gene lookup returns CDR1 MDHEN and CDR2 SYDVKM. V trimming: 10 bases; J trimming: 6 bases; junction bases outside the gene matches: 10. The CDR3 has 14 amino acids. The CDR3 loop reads CATKNQDRGHGYTF. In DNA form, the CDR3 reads TGTGCCACAAAAAACCAGGACAGGGGGCATGGCTACACCTTC.

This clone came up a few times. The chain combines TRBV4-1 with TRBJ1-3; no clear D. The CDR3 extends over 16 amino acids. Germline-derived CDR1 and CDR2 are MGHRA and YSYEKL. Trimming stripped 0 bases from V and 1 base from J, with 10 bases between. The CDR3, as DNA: TGCGCCAGCAGCCAAGATGGTCGGGGTTCTGGAAACACCATATATTTT. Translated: CASSQDGRGSGNTIYF.

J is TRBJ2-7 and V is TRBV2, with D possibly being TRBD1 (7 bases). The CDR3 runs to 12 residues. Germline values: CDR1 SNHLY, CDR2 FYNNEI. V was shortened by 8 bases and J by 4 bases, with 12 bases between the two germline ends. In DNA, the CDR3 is TGTGCCAGCTGGGGGGACAGTTACGAGCAGTACTTC. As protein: CASWGDSYEQYF.